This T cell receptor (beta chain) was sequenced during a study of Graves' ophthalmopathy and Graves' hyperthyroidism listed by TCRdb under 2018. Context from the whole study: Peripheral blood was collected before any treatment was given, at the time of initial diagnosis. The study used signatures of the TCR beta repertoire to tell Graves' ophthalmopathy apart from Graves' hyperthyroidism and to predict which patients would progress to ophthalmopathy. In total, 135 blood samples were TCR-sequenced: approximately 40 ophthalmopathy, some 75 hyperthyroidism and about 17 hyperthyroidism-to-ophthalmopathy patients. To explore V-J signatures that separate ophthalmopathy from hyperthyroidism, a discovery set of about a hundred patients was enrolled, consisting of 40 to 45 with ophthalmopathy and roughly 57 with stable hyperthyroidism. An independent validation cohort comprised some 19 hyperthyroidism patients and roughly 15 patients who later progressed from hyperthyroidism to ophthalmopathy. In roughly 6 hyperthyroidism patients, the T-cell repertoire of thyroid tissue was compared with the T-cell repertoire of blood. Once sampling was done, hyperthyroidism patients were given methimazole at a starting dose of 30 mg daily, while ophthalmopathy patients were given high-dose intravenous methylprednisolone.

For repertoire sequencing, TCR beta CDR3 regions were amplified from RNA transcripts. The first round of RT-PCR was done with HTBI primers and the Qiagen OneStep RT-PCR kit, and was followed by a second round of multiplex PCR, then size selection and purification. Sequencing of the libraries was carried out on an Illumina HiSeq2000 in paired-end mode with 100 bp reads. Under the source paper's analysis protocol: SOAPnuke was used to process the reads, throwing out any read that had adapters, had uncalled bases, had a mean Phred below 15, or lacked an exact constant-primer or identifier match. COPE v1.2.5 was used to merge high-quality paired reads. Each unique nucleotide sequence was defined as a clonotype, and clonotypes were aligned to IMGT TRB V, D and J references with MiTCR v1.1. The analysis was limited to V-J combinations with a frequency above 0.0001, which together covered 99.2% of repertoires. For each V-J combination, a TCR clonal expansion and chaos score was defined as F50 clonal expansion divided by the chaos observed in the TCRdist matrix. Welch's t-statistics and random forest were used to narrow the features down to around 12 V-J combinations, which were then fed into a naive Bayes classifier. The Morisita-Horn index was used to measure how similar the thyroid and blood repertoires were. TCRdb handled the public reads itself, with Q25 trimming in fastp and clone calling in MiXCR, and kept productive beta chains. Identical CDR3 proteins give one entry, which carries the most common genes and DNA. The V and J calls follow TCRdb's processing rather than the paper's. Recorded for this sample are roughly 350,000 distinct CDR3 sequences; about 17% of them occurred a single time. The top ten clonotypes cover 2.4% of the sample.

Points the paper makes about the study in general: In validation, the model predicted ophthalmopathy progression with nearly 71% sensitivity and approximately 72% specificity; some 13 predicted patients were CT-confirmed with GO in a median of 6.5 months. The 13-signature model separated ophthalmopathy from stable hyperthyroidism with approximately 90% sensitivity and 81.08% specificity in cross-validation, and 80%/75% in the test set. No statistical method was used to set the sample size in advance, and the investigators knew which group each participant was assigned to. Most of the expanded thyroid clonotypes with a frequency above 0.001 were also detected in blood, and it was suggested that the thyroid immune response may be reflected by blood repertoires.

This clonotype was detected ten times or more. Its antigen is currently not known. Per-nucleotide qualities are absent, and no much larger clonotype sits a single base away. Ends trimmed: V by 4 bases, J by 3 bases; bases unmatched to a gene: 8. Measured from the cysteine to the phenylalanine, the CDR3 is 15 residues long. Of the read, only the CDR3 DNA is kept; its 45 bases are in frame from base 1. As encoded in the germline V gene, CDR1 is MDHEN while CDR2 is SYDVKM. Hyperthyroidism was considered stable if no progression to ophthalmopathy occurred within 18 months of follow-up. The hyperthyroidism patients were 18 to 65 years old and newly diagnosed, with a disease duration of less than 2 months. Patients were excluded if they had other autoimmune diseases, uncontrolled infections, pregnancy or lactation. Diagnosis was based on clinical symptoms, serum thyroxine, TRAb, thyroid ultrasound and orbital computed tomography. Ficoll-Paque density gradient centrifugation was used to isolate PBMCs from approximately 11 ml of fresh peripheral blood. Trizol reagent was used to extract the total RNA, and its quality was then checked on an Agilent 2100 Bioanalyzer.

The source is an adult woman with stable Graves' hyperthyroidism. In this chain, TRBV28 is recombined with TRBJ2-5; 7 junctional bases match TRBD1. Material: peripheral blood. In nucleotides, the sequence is TGTGCCAGCAGTTCTCATGACAGGGCGGAAGAGACCCAGTACTTC. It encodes CASSSHDRAEETQYF.